This record concerns one TCR beta chain sequence. TCR alpha and TCR beta cDNA libraries with sample barcodes and UMIs came from 5'RACE using constant-segment primers. TCRdb redid the calling of the 5' RACE reads with MiXCR, one entry per CDR3 protein. The sample carries fewer than 400,000 distinct CDR3 sequences, approximately 12% recorded once. Germline loops: CDR1 DFQATT, CDR2 SNEGSKA (reference sequence). V was clipped by 5 bases and J by 2 bases; unmatched bases: 13. The CDR3 contains 17 residues. This sample is drawn from a study of T-cell memory formation after mild COVID-19. Study-wide background: TCR clusters mostly belonged to single donors.

The J gene is TRBJ1-5, the V gene TRBV20-1, with TRBD1 matching over 9 bases. The material sequenced was PBMCs or a T cell subset sorted from them (not recorded which). This TCR derives from a man younger than 35 who had mild COVID-19 (a few samples of this study predate the infection). Cell type and time point are not known. The CDR3 sequence is CSASEAGGDRGNQPQHF. CDR3 coding DNA: TGCAGTGCTTCTGAGGCGGGAGGGGACAGGGGCAATCAGCCCCAGCATTTT.